This TCR beta chain comes out of a study of blood T cell repertoires in COVID-19. The V and J ends lost 2 bases and 10 bases, in that order; junction bases with no gene match: 7. Looked up from germline, CDR1 is LNHNV and CDR2 is YYDKDF (reference sequence). The CDR3 covers 13 residues. Some clones are missing from TCRdb's copy, which holds only in-frame ones; the method was immunoSEQ multiplex PCR. The table records tens of thousands of clones, roughly nine tenths of them present only once. The sample was peripheral blood. The receptor was isolated from a woman aged 70-85 years with active COVID-19. This chain joins TRBV15 and TRBJ1-1; 7 nucleotides match TRBD1. The chain's CDR3 is CATSRPTQGVAFF. The DNA for the CDR3 is TGTGCCACCAGCAGACCGACCCAGGGGGTAGCTTTCTTT.